This TCR beta chain derives from a study of beta chain features in type 1 diabetes. Study-wide context: The patient and healthy donor groups were comparable for age, gender and cell yields. Study-level findings and limits: People with Type 1 diabetes carried modestly yet significantly shorter TCRB CDR3s in all four CD4+ subsets.

Only a few counts were recorded for this clone. Its antigen remains unknown. The same CDR3 is also encoded by other DNA sequences in this sample. Germline CDR1 and CDR2: SNHLY and FYNNEI. Trimming cost V 8 bases and J 5 bases, with 9 bases left between them. There are 11 residues in the CDR3. Of the isolated RNA, all was reverse transcribed, and so the sequenced material was expressed TCRB transcripts. Profiling relied on immunoSEQ multiplex PCR, and the TCRdb table lists in-frame clones only, not all of them. The sample consists of hundreds of thousands of clones, about 14% of them appearing once. The chain couples TRBV2 to TRBJ2-5; perhaps TRBD2 as D (6 bases). This TCR was sampled from a young man with type 1 diabetes. The sequenced sample consisted of naive CD4+ T cells from blood. The CDR3 nucleotides read TGTGCCAGCTCCGCGGGGGAGACCCAGTACTTC. Its translation: CASSAGETQYF. The full variable domain, completed using reference TRBV2 and TRBJ2-5, is EPEVTQTPSHQVTQMGQEVILRCVPISNHLYFYWYRQILGQKVEFLVSFYNNEISEKSEIFDDQFSVERPDGSNFTLKIRSTKLEDSAMYFCASSAGETQYFGPGTRLLVL.